This T cell receptor beta chain was obtained from a study of control samples from healthy donors and cancer patients. CDR3 size: 18 residues. The junction had 14 bases not matched to a gene; V was cut back by 4 bases and J by 1 base. Germline CDR1 KGHSH, CDR2 LQKENI. Data came from immunoSEQ multiplex PCR; TCRdb stores just in-frame clones and leaves some out. Of some 90,000 clones detected, 70% to 90% appear once; the ten largest clones hold 1.3%. What was sequenced was blood. The chain is built from TRBV18 and TRBJ1-2; TRBD1 matches at 8 bases. This clonotype originated in a woman between 45 and 65 years old in good health. DNA of the CDR3: TGTGCCAGCTCACAACCGGGACAGGAGCCTCTCTTTAACTATGGCTACACCTTC. Translating it yields CASSQPGQEPLFNYGYTF.